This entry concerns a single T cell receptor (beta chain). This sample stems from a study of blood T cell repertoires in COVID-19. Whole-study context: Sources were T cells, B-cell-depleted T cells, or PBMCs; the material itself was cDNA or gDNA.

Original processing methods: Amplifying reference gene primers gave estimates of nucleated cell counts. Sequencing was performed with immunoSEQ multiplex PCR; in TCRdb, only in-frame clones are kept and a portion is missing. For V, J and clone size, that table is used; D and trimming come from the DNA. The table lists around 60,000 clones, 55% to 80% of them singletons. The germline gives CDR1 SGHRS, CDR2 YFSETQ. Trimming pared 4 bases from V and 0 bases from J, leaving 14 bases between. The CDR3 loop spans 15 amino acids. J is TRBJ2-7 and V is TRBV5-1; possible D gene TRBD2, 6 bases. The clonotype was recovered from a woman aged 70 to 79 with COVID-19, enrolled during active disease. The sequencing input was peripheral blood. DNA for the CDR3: TGCGCCAGCAGCCTCCGGCGGGGTAGCTCCTACGAGCAGTACTTC. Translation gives CASSLRRGSSYEQYF. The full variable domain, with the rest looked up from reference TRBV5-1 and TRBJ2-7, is KAGVTQTPRYLIKTRGQQVTLSCSPISGHRSVSWYQQTPGQGLQFLFEYFSETQRNKGNFPGRFSGRQFSNSRSEMNVSTLELGDSALYLCASSLRRGSSYEQYFGPGTRLTVT.